The next 30 T cell receptor beta chains were all read from a single sample in a study of beta chain features in type 1 diabetes. Expressed TCRB transcripts were sequenced after all isolated RNA was converted to cDNA. The method was immunoSEQ multiplex PCR; TCRdb's version includes in-frame clones alone and lacks a portion of them. The sample shows 100,000 to 150,000 clones, 15% to 20% of them seen only once. The study's findings and limits: Shortening that was moderate but significant affected the TCRB CDR3s of Type 1 diabetes patients in all four CD4+ subsets.

Their recognized antigens are unknown. Sequencing used central memory CD4+ T cells from blood. Every receptor here comes from a man in his late teens or twenties with type 1 diabetes.

This chain connects TRBV7-2 to TRBJ2-1, with D possibly being TRBD2 (5 bases). The germline V and J ends were trimmed by 5 bases and 12 bases, with 26 bases remaining between them. The CDR3 totals 16 residues. Germline V CDR1 and CDR2: SGHTA, FQGNSA. This CDR3 reads CASSGGGVPRQQGQFF. The CDR3 DNA reads TGTGCCAGCAGCGGCGGAGGAGTGCCCCGCCAACAAGGGCAGTTCTTC.

This clone was recorded at least ten times. CDR3 sequence reads: CASSLKTTNEKLFF. CDR3 nucleotides: TGCGCCAGCAGCTTGAAAACAACTAATGAAAAACTGTTTTTT. The chain combines TRBV5-1 with TRBJ1-4; D is uncertain. The CDR3 runs to 14 residues. The germline gives CDR1 SGHRS, CDR2 YFSETQ. The V gene lost 1 base and the J gene lost 0 bases, with 4 bases spanning the gap.

This clone was observed a handful of times. CDR3 DNA: TGTGCCAGCAGCTTAGCGTCCCACATACAAGAGACCCAGTACTTC. This sequence encodes CASSLASHIQETQYF. The chain employs TRBV7-2 and TRBJ2-5; D not resolved. This CDR3 spans 15 amino acids. Trimming stripped 0 bases from V and 2 bases from J, with 10 bases between. In germline, CDR1 is SGHTA, CDR2 FQGNSA.

The chain employs TRBV11-3 and TRBJ2-3, with 9 bases identical to TRBD2. This CDR3 is 14 amino acids long. Trimming removed 4 bases from V and 6 bases from J; junction bases left unmatched: 5. Germline-derived CDR1 and CDR2 are SGHNT and YENEEA. In DNA, the CDR3 is TGTGCCAGCAGCTGGGCTAGCGGGGAGGATACGCAGTATTTT. This sequence encodes CASSWASGEDTQYF.

This chain links TRBV7-2 with TRBJ2-3, with TRBD2 identical over 15 bases. The junction had 14 bases not matched to a gene; V was cut back by 5 bases and J by 14 bases. The CDR3 extends over 16 amino acids. Germline loops: CDR1 SGHTA, CDR2 FQGNSA. The CDR3: CASSLPSGLAGGHRYF. CDR3 DNA sequence: TGTGCCAGCAGCCTACCCTCCGGACTAGCGGGGGGGCATCGGTATTTT.

V gene TRBV30 combines with J gene TRBJ2-5, with D tentatively TRBD1 or TRBD2 (7 bases each). Gene TRBJ2-7 matches the end of the DNA better, so the J call may be wrong. There are 14 residues in the CDR3. The germline CDR1 and CDR2 sequences are GTSNPN and SVGIG (reference sequence). This chain's CDR3 is CASSRGGGTYEQYF. The CDR3, as DNA: TGTGCCTCCAGCAGGGGGGGAGGGACCTACGAGCAGTACTTC.

The rearrangement links TRBV7-9 to TRBJ2-5; unclear D gene. Germline loops: CDR1 SEHNR, CDR2 FQNEAQ (reference sequence). The CDR3 has 12 residues. V was trimmed by 1 base and J by 3 bases, leaving 3 bases between them. The CDR3 coding sequence is TGTGCCAGCAGCTTAGTTGAAGAGACCCAGTACTTC. It is translated as CASSLVEETQYF.

The chain uses TRBV6-5 and TRBJ1-4; no clear D. V lost 1 base and J 4 bases, leaving 10 bases between the germline ends. This CDR3 spans 15 amino acids. The V gene's germline CDR1 is MNHEY and CDR2 SVGAGI. The CDR3: CASSYYHTDNEKLFF. Written as DNA, the CDR3 is TGTGCCAGCAGTTACTATCACACCGATAATGAAAAACTGTTTTTT.

The rearrangement uses TRBV11-3 and TRBJ2-3; D gene unclear. The CDR3 consists of 13 residues. CDR1 SGHNT and CDR2 YENEEA come from the germline V gene. Between the trimmed V and J ends, which lost 4 bases and 5 bases, there was a span of 10 bases. CDR3 amino acids: CASSSRGGDTQYF. The CDR3 region has the DNA TGTGCCAGCAGCTCCCGCGGTGGAGATACGCAGTATTTT.

This clone was observed a handful of times. This chain connects TRBV4-2 to TRBJ2-5; the match to TRBD2 covers 7 bases. Germline CDR1 LGHNA, CDR2 YNFKEQ. This CDR3 is built from 16 residues. With 4 bases clipped from V and 1 base from J, the junction kept 9 bases outside the gene matches. CDR3 protein: CASSLNKASGQETQYF. The DNA for the CDR3 is TGTGCCAGCAGCCTAAACAAGGCTAGCGGCCAAGAGACCCAGTACTTC.

This clone has just a few counts. The chain joins TRBV11-1 to TRBJ1-1; 10 bases are shared with TRBD1. Germline assignment: CDR1 SGHAT and CDR2 FQDESV (reference sequence). This CDR3 contains 13 residues. J lost 5 bases, V lost 4 bases, and 1 base had no gene match. This CDR3 reads CASSSGQGTEAFF. In DNA, the CDR3 is TGTGCCAGCAGCTCGGGACAGGGGACTGAAGCTTTCTTT.

The table lists this clone with a few counts. The chain has TRBV10-3 and TRBJ2-6; TRBD1 matches at 10 bases. CDR3 length equals 17 residues. In germline, CDR1 is ENHRY, CDR2 SYGVKD. The V gene end was trimmed by 6 bases and the J gene end by 2 bases; junction bases not matched to a gene: 7. This CDR3 reads CAIRGQGISAGANVLTF. CDR3 nucleotide sequence: TGTGCCATCAGGGGACAGGGGATTTCCGCTGGGGCCAACGTCCTGACTTTC.

The rearrangement links TRBV6-5 to TRBJ2-3; 9 bases align to TRBD1. Per germline, CDR1 MNHEY and CDR2 SVGAGI. The length of the CDR3 is 15 residues. V was clipped by 5 bases and J by 3 bases; unmatched bases: 6. The CDR3 DNA follows: TGTGCCAGCAGTATTCAGGGACAGGGAACAGATACGCAGTATTTT. Translated: CASSIQGQGTDTQYF.

This clone occurred a few times. The chain recombines TRBV29-1 with TRBJ2-1; the match to TRBD1 covers 7 bases. The CDR3 consists of 14 residues. Germline V CDR1 and CDR2: SQVTM, ANQGSEA. V lost 6 bases, J lost 0 bases, and 5 bases stayed unmatched. CDR3: CSVVGTDSYNEQFF. The CDR3 DNA sequence: TGCAGCGTCGTGGGGACAGACTCCTACAATGAGCAGTTCTTC.

About this clone: The DNA is left out, because the CDR3 cannot be placed on it with certainty; the CDR3 is given as TCRdb lists it. The rearrangement joins TRBV6-5 to TRBJ2-2; no check of the table's D call, TRBD2, against the DNA was made. Inclusive of both ends, the CDR3 amounts to 14 amino acids. Germline assignment: CDR1 MNHEY and CDR2 SVGAGI. The CDR3 loop is CASDVAGVPGSCFF.

The chain carries TRBV30 and TRBJ2-1; 12 positions agree with TRBD2. V shed 4 bases and J 5 bases; nucleotides not matched to a gene: 6. In germline, CDR1 is GTSNPN, CDR2 SVGIG (reference sequence). CDR3 length: 15 residues. The CDR3 protein is CAWTHLAGGDNEQFF. CDR3 sequence (DNA): TGTGCCTGGACACATCTAGCGGGAGGGGACAATGAGCAGTTCTTC.

This chain connects TRBV29-1 to TRBJ2-3; maybe TRBD2 (6 bases). The CDR3 consists of 12 residues. The germline V gene has CDR1 SQVTM and CDR2 ANQGSEA. The V gene lost 7 bases and the J gene lost 2 bases, with 10 bases spanning the gap. The DNA of the CDR3 is TGCAGCGCCGGGAGAGTCACAGATACGCAGTATTTT. It is translated as CSAGRVTDTQYF.

The V gene is TRBV6-1, the J gene TRBJ2-3; D not resolved. Trimming stripped 4 bases from V and 2 bases from J, with 16 bases between. The CDR3 sequence is 16 residues long. Germline-derived CDR1 and CDR2 are MNHNS and SASEGT. CDR3 nucleotide sequence: TGTGCCAGCAGTGCCCTTTCGACCTTACCCACAGATACGCAGTATTTT. Protein sequence: CASSALSTLPTDTQYF.

This rearrangement joins TRBV6-4 to TRBJ1-5; D is perhaps TRBD1 (6 bases). In germline, CDR1 is MRHNA, CDR2 SNTAGT. Trimming pared 4 bases from V and 5 bases from J, leaving 12 bases between. CDR3 length: 14 residues. The CDR3 nucleotides read TGTGCCAGCAGTGGCGAGGAGGGGGATCAGCCCCAGCATTTT. It translates to CASSGEEGDQPQHF.

This clone was found a few times. The chain is built from TRBV27 and TRBJ2-3; 11 bases match TRBD2. Germline CDR1 reads MNHEY; CDR2 reads SMNVEV (reference sequence). V was clipped by 6 bases and J by 7 bases; unmatched bases: 6. CDR3 length: 14 residues. CDR3 DNA: TGTGCCAGCAGGTCTAGCGGGAGGACATATACGCAGTATTTT. Translating it yields CASRSSGRTYTQYF.

Only a few counts were recorded for this clone. The J gene is TRBJ2-3, the V gene TRBV27; 8 bases fit TRBD2. The CDR3 contains 15 residues. Germline lookup yields CDR1 MNHEY and CDR2 SMNVEV (reference sequence). V lost 0 bases, J lost 6 bases, and 5 bases stayed unmatched. The CDR3 is CASSLSTSDWDTQYF. For the CDR3, the DNA is TGTGCCAGCAGTTTATCGACTAGCGATTGGGATACGCAGTATTTT.

As for this clone: This CDR3 is also generated by other DNA sequences in the sample. This chain joins TRBV11-1 and TRBJ2-5, with TRBD2 matching over 10 bases. V gave up 6 bases and J gave up 2 bases; unmatched junction bases: 3. This CDR3 has 14 residues. Germline V gene lookup returns CDR1 SGHAT and CDR2 FQDESV (reference sequence). CDR3 sequence (DNA): TGTGCCAGCAGTAAGACTAGCGGGCAAGAGACCCAGTACTTC. Its translation: CASSKTSGQETQYF.

V usage is TRBV9 and J usage is TRBJ2-5; D is ambiguous. The V end lost 2 bases, the J end lost 4 bases, and 9 bases lay between the germline ends. Germline V gene data show CDR1 as SGDLS and CDR2 as YYNGEE. CDR3 length: 13 amino acids. CDR3 sequence reads: CASSVLASETQYF. CDR3 bases: TGTGCCAGCAGCGTCCTGGCATCAGAGACCCAGTACTTC.

This clone came up a few times. This chain uses TRBV4-1 with TRBJ2-2, with 8 bases fitting TRBD1. The V and J ends lost 4 bases and 4 bases, in that order; junction bases with no gene match: 11. From germline, CDR1 is MGHRA and CDR2 YSYEKL. This CDR3 has 17 amino acids. CDR3 bases: TGCGCCAGCAGCCTCTCCACCGGGACAGGCATCACCGGGGAGCTGTTTTTT. This encodes CASSLSTGTGITGELFF.

This clone was recorded a few times. This rearrangement joins TRBV9 to TRBJ1-5; D may be TRBD1 (5 bases). Germline assignment: CDR1 SGDLS and CDR2 YYNGEE. The V end lost 5 bases, the J end lost 2 bases, and 14 bases lay between the germline ends. CDR3 length: 15 amino acids. The CDR3 DNA sequence: TGTGCCAGCAGTGGAGGGGATGGGGGCAATCAGCCCCAGCATTTT. Its protein product is CASSGGDGGNQPQHF.

This clone has ten or more counts. The gene calls are TRBV30 and TRBJ1-5; D uncertain. This CDR3 comprises 14 residues. CDR1 and CDR2 from the germline V gene are GTSNPN and SVGIG (reference sequence). The ends were cut back, 2 bases at V and 2 bases at J, with 10 bases in the middle. CDR3 coding DNA: TGTGCCTGGAGTTCAATCAATGGCAATCAGCCCCAGCATTTT. Protein product: CAWSSINGNQPQHF. The full variable domain, rest sourced from reference TRBV30 and TRBJ1-5, is SQTIHQWPATLVQPVGSPLSLECTVEGTSNPNLYWYRQAAGRGLQLLFYSVGIGQISSEVPQNLSASRPQDRQFILSSKKLLLSDSGFYLCAWSSINGNQPQHFGDGTRLSIL.

This clone appeared once. CDR3 sequence: CAWSKGMNTEAFF. DNA for the CDR3: TGTGCCTGGAGTAAGGGGATGAACACTGAAGCTTTCTTT. V usage is TRBV30 and J usage is TRBJ1-1; TRBD1 is a possible D gene (5 bases). This CDR3 contains 13 residues. CDR1 GTSNPN and CDR2 SVGIG come from the germline V gene (reference sequence). Trimming removed 2 bases from V and 0 bases from J, with 7 bases in between.

The rearrangement joins TRBV29-1 to TRBJ2-3; maybe TRBD2 (5 bases). Trimming pared 4 bases from V and 1 base from J, leaving 9 bases between. Per the germline V gene, CDR1 is SQVTM and CDR2 is ANQGSEA. This CDR3 has 13 amino acids. CDR3 protein: CSVAAAGTDTQYF. Written as DNA, the CDR3 is TGCAGCGTTGCGGCAGCGGGCACAGATACGCAGTATTTT.

This clone appeared a few times. This rearrangement joins TRBV4-2 to TRBJ2-3; 8 bases fit TRBD2. The trim removed 0 bases at V and 5 bases at J, leaving 13 bases unmatched. The CDR3 length is 18 residues. CDR1 and CDR2 from the germline V gene are LGHNA and YNFKEQ. The CDR3 is CASSQEGGLAGPRDTQYF. The CDR3 nucleotides are TGTGCCAGCAGCCAAGAAGGGGGATTAGCGGGACCCCGAGATACGCAGTATTTT.

J is TRBJ2-1 and V is TRBV29-1; 7 bases fit TRBD2. CDR3 length: 15 residues. CDR1 SQVTM and CDR2 ANQGSEA come from the germline V gene. V dropped 6 bases and J dropped 7; count of bases not matched to a gene: 15. The CDR3, as DNA: TGCAGCGTGTCGAGGACTAGTTCCCTGCAGAATGAGCAGTTCTTC. Protein: CSVSRTSSLQNEQFF.